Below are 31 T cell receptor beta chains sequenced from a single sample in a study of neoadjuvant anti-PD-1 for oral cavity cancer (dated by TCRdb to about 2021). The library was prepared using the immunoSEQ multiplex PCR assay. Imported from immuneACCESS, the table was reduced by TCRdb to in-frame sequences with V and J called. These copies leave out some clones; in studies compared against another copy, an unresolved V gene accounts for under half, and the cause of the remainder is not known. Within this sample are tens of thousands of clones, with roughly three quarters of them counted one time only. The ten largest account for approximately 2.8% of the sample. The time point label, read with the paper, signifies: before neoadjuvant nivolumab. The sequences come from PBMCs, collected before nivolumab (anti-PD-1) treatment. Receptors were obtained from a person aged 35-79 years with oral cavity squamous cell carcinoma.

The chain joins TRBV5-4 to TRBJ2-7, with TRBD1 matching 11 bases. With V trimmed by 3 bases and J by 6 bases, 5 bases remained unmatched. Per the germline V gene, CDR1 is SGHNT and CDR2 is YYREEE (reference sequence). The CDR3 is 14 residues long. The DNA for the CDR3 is TGTGCCAGCAGCTCGGACAGGGGGCATTTCGAGCAGTACTTC. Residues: CASSSDRGHFEQYF.

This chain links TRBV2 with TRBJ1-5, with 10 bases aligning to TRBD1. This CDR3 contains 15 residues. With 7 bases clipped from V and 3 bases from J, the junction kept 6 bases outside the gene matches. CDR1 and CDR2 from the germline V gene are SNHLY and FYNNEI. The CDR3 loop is CASTPDRGLNQPQHF. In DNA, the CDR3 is TGTGCCAGCACTCCTGACAGGGGGCTCAATCAGCCCCAGCATTTT. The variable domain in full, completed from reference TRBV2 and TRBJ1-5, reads EPEVTQTPSHQVTQMGQEVILRCVPISNHLYFYWYRQILGQKVEFLVSFYNNEISEKSEIFDDQFSVERPDGSNFTLKIRSTKLEDSAMYFCASTPDRGLNQPQHFGDGTRLSIL.

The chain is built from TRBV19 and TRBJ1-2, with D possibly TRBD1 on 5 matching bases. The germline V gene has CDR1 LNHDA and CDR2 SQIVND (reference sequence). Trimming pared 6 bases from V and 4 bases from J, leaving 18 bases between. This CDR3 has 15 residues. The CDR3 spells CASRTPAGTGYGYTF. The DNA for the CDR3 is TGTGCCAGTAGGACCCCGGCAGGGACCGGCTATGGCTACACCTTC.

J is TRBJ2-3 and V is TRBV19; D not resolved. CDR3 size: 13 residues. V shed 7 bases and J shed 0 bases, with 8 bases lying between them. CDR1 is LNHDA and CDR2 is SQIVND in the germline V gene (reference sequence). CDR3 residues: CASTADSTDTQYF. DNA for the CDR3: TGTGCCAGTACCGCGGACAGCACAGATACGCAGTATTTT.

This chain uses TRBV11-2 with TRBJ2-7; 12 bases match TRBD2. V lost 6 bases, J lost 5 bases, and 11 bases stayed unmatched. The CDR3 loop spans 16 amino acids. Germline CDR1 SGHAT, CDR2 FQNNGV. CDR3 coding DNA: TGTGCCAGCAGTCGCTGGACTAGCGGGATAGTTGACGAGCAGTACTTC. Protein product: CASSRWTSGIVDEQYF.

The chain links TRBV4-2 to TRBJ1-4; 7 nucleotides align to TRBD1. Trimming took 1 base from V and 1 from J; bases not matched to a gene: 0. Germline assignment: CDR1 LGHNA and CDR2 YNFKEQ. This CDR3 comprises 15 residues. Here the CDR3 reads CASSQGQGTNEKLFF. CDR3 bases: TGTGCCAGCAGCCAAGGACAGGGAACTAATGAAAAACTGTTTTTT.

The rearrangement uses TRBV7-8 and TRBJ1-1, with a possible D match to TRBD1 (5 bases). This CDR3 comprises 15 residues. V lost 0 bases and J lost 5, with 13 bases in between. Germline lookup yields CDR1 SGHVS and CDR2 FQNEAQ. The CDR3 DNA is TGTGCCAGCAGCTTAGCGGGGCCGCGAGGAACTGAAGCTTTCTTT. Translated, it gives CASSLAGPRGTEAFF.

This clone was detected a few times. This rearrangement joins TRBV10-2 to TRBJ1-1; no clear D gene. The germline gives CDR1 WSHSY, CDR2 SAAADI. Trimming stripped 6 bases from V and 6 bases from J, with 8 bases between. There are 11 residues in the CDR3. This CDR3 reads CASRHGPEAFF. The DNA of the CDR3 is TGCGCCAGCAGACATGGACCTGAAGCTTTCTTT.

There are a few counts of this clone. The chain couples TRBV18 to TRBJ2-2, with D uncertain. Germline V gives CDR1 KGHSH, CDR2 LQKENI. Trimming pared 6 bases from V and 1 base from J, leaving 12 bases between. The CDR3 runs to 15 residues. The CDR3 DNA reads TGTGCCAGCTCTGGTGGGCTGCTGAACACCGGGGAGCTGTTTTTT. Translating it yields CASSGGLLNTGELFF.

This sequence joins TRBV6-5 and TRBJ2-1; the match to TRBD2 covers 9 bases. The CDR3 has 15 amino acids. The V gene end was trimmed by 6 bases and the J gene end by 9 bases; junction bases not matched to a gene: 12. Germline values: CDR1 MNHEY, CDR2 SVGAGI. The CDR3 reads CASSPTGGGAGEQFF. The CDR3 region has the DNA TGTGCCAGCAGCCCCACTGGCGGGGGGGCCGGTGAGCAGTTCTTC.

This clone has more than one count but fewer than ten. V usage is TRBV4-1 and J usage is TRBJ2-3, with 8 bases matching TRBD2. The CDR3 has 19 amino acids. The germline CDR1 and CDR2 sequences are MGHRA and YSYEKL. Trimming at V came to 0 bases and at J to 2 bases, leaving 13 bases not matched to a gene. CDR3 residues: CASSQDRGGGQTNTDTQYF. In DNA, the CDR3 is TGCGCCAGCAGCCAAGATAGGGGCGGGGGGCAGACTAACACAGATACGCAGTATTTT.

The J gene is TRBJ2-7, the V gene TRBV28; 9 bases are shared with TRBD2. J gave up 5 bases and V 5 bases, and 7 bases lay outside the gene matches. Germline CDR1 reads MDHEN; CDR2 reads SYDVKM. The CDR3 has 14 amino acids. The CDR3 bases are TGTGCCAGCAGTCGCTCTAGCGGGATCAACGAGCAGTACTTC. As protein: CASSRSSGINEQYF.

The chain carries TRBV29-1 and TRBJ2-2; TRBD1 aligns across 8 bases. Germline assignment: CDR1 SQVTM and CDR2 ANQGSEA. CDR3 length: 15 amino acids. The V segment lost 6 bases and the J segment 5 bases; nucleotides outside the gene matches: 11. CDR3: CSVAGTGLRTGELFF. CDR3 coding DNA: TGCAGCGTCGCCGGGACAGGTCTAAGAACCGGGGAGCTGTTTTTT.

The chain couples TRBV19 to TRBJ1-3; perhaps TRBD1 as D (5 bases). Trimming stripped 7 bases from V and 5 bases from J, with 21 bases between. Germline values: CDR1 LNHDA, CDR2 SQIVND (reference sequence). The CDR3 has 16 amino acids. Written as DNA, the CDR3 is TGTGCCAGTATCTCCGACAGTGCGGGGAAGAGAAACACCATATATTTT. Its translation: CASISDSAGKRNTIYF.

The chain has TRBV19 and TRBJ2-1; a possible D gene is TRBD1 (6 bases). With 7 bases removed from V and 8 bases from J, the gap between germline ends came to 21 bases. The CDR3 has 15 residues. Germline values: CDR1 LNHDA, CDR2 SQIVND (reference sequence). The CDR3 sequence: CASKSVRGKSYEQFF. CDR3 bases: TGTGCCAGTAAATCGGTGAGGGGGAAATCGTATGAGCAGTTCTTC.

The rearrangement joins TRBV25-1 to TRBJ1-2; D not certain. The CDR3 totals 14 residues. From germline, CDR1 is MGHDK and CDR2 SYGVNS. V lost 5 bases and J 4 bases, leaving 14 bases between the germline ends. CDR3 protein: CASSPSGQLYGYTF. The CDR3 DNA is TGTGCCAGCAGTCCCTCGGGTCAGCTCTATGGCTACACCTTC.

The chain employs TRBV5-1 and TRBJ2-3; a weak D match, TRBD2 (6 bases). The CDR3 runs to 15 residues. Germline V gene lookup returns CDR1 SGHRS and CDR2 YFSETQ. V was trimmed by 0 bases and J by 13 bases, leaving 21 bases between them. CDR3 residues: CASSLAGEAGEREYF. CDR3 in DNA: TGCGCCAGCAGCTTGGCCGGGGAGGCAGGCGAGAGGGAGTATTTT.

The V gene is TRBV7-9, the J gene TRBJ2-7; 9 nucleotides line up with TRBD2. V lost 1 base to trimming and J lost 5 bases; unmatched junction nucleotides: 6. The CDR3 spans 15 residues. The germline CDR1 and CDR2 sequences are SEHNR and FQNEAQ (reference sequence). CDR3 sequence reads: CASSLGTSGSNEQYF. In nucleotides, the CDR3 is TGTGCCAGCAGCTTAGGAACTAGCGGGTCCAACGAGCAGTACTTC.

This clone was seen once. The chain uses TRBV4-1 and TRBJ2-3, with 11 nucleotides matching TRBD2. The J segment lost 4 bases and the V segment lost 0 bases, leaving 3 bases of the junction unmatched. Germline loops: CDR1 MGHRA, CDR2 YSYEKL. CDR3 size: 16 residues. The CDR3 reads CASSQDTSGGSDTQYF. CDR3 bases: TGCGCCAGCAGCCAAGATACTAGCGGGGGATCAGATACGCAGTATTTT.

CDR3 residues: CAWSERTGREQYF. DNA of the CDR3: TGTGCCTGGAGTGAACGGACAGGGCGCGAGCAGTACTTC. This chain links TRBV30 with TRBJ2-7; TRBD1 agrees at 8 bases. The CDR3 is 13 amino acids. The germline gives CDR1 GTSNPN, CDR2 SVGIG (reference sequence). V was pared by 1 base and J by 6 bases, with 5 bases of the junction left unmatched.

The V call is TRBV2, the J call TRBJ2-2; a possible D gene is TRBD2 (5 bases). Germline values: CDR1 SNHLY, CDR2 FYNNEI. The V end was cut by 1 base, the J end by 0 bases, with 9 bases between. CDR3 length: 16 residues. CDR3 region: CASSEGLAANTGELFF. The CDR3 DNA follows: TGTGCCAGCAGTGAAGGTCTAGCCGCGAACACCGGGGAGCTGTTTTTT. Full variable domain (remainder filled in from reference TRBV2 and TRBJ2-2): EPEVTQTPSHQVTQMGQEVILRCVPISNHLYFYWYRQILGQKVEFLVSFYNNEISEKSEIFDDQFSVERPDGSNFTLKIRSTKLEDSAMYFCASSEGLAANTGELFFGEGSRLTVL.

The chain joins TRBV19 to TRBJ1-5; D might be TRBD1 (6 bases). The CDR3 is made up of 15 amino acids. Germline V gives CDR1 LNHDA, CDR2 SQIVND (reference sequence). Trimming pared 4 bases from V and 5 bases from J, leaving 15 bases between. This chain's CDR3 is CASSTQGSTYQPQHF. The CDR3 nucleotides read TGTGCCAGTAGTACCCAGGGGAGTACGTATCAGCCCCAGCATTTT.

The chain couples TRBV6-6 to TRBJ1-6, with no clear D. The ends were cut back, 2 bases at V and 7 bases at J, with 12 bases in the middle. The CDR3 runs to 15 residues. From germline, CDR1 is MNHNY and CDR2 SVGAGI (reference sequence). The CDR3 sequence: CASSYDPLGNSPLHF. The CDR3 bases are TGTGCCAGCAGTTACGACCCCCTGGGGAATTCACCCCTCCACTTT.

The CDR3 DNA reads as TGTGCCAGCAGCCTATGGCCTACCCTCATCTACGAGCAGTACTTC. Amino acid sequence: CASSLWPTLIYEQYF. The chain recombines TRBV27 with TRBJ2-7; D not certain. This CDR3 region has 15 residues. Trimming removed 6 bases from V and 3 bases from J, with 18 bases in between. Per germline, CDR1 MNHEY and CDR2 SMNVEV (reference sequence).

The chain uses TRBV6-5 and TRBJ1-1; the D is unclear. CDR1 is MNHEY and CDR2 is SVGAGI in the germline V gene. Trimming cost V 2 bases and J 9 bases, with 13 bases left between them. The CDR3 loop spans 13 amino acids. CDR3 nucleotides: TGTGCCAGCAGTTACGGGCTGGACGATAAAGCTTTCTTT. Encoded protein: CASSYGLDDKAFF.

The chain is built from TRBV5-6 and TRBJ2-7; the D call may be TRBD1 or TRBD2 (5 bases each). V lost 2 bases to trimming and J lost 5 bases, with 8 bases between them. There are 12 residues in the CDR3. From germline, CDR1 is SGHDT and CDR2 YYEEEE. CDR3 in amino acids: CASSFWGNEQYF. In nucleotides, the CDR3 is TGTGCCAGCAGCTTCTGGGGGAACGAGCAGTACTTC.

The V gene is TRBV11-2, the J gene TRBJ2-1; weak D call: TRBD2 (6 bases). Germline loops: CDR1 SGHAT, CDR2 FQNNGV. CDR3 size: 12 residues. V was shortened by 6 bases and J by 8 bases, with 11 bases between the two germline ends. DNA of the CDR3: TGTGCCAGCAGTGAGCGGGCTGATGAGCAGTTCTTC. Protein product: CASSERADEQFF.

The chain's CDR3 is CASSTLGAGYEQYF. In nucleotides, the CDR3 is TGTGCCAGCAGCACACTTGGTGCGGGGTACGAGCAGTACTTC. V is TRBV28 and J is TRBJ2-7, with D possibly TRBD2 on 6 matching bases. Germline V gives CDR1 MDHEN, CDR2 SYDVKM. This CDR3 has 14 amino acids. The germline V and J ends were trimmed by 6 bases and 4 bases, with 16 bases remaining between them.

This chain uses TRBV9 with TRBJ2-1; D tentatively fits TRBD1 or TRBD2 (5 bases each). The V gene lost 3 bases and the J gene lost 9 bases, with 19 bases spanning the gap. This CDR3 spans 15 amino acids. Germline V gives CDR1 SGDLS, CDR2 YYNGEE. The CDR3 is CASSGEWGPGSEQFF. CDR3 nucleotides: TGTGCCAGCAGCGGTGAGTGGGGACCAGGGAGTGAGCAGTTCTTC.

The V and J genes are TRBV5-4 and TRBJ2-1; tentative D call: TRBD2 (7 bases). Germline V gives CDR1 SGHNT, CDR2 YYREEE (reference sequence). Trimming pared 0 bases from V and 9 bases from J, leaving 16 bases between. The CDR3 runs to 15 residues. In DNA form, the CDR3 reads TGTGCCAGCAGCTTGGAGGGGGGAGGGCCCCGTGAGCAGTTCTTC. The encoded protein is CASSLEGGGPREQFF.

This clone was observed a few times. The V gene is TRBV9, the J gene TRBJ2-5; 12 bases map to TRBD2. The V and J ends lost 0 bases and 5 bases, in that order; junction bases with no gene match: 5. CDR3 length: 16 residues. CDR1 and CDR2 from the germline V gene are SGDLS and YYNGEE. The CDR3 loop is CASSVGLAGGRETQYF. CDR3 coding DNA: TGTGCCAGCAGCGTAGGCCTAGCGGGGGGGCGGGAGACCCAGTACTTC.